Listed below are T cell receptor beta chains from one sample, sequenced in a study of cytomegalovirus exposure and HLA in healthy donors. Libraries were prepared by immunoSEQ multiplex PCR; TCRdb keeps only in-frame clonotypes and omits some of them. The data hold 65,000 or so clones, with 77% observed a single time. The sequencing sample was made of PBMCs. These receptors were collected from a woman between 40 and 55 years old in good health and CMV-seropositive. The CDR3 runs from the conserved cysteine through the conserved F or W. The order of the fields is V gene, CDR3 protein.

v_call: TRBV7-2
cdr3_aa: CASSLDGRGGTDTQYF

v_call: TRBV11-2
cdr3_aa: CASSLTGDLYEQYF

v_call: TRBV30
cdr3_aa: CACSAAGGYTF

v_call: TRBV27
cdr3_aa: CASSRGLRRPYEQYF

v_call: TRBV29-1
cdr3_aa: CSVSTANTEAFF

v_call: TRBV5-1
cdr3_aa: CASATLGGQGYGYTF

v_call: TRBV7-9
cdr3_aa: CSSSPKAGTSNTYEQYF

v_call: TRBV30
cdr3_aa: CAWAGISYEQYF

v_call: TRBV19
cdr3_aa: CASSLRTGEAFF

v_call: TRBV30
cdr3_aa: CAWVSGVVSYGYTF

v_call: TRBV4-2
cdr3_aa: CASGRGGQETQYF

v_call: TRBV29-1
cdr3_aa: CSVVAGVHGGYTF

v_call: TRBV5-1
cdr3_aa: CASNFGDRGTDTQYF

v_call: TRBV14
cdr3_aa: CASSQVAGPGELFF

v_call: TRBV6-5
cdr3_aa: CASRPTGEVVSEAFF

v_call: TRBV10-3
cdr3_aa: CAIGGASSRSYNEQFF

v_call: TRBV27
cdr3_aa: CASSLGRHSPLHF

v_call: TRBV19
cdr3_aa: CASSLTRDEQFF

v_call: TRBV5-6
cdr3_aa: CASSPTGNYGYTF

v_call: TRBV6-6
cdr3_aa: CATGTGNTIYF

v_call: TRBV19
cdr3_aa: CASSIDSTGLNTEAFF

v_call: TRBV6-5
cdr3_aa: CASSRTVSSYNEQFF

v_call: TRBV10-1
cdr3_aa: CASSTGPDQPQHF

v_call: TRBV9
cdr3_aa: CASSVVAGAGNTIYF

v_call: TRBV4-1
cdr3_aa: CASSRGGHNYNEQFF

v_call: TRBV7-9
cdr3_aa: CASSLGAGNTEAFF

v_call: TRBV15
cdr3_aa: CATSSAGTGGPSDTQYF

v_call: TRBV19
cdr3_aa: CASSPSGVVSNYGYTF

v_call: TRBV5-1
cdr3_aa: CASSLLGGSTDTQYF

v_call: TRBV7-2
cdr3_aa: CASSFGTGPSMYF

v_call: TRBV30
cdr3_aa: CAYQGRGLDGYTF

v_call: TRBV19
cdr3_aa: CASSIGRMTGMGETQYF

v_call: TRBV10-1
cdr3_aa: CASSEQDPGGYNEQFF

v_call: TRBV6-4
cdr3_aa: CASSRDSYNSPLHF

v_call: TRBV6-1
cdr3_aa: CASSMKLNAEAFF

v_call: TRBV27
cdr3_aa: CASSLGVAGWYNEQFF

v_call: TRBV7-2
cdr3_aa: CASSLTVLQFF

v_call: TRBV7-8
cdr3_aa: CASSSLRIGQFF

v_call: TRBV5-8
cdr3_aa: CASSFRFYGYTF

v_call: TRBV27
cdr3_aa: CASSLTSEDYEQYF

v_call: TRBV13
cdr3_aa: CASSLGRGGRVDTQYF

v_call: TRBV5-1
cdr3_aa: CASSSGQNYGYTF

v_call: TRBV5-1
cdr3_aa: CASSLYPMRTRQGNEQFF